The text below deals with one T cell receptor beta chain. The antigen it binds to is not known. Base qualities were left out, and no much larger clone turns up one base away. The data were taken from a study of chronic HIV infection and antiretroviral therapy (dated by TCRdb to between 2014 and 2016). Library prep was done by 5' RACE. Reads for this sample came from an Illumina MiSeq. Starting from the raw public reads, TCRdb applied fastp trimming at Q25, assembled clones with MiXCR and retained in-frame beta chains. A single entry per CDR3 protein holds the most common genes and DNA from its merged rows. This sample has 45,000 to 55,000 distinct CDR3 sequences in its table, and approximately 19% of those were observed once. The ten largest clonotypes hold approximately 3% of the sample. The CDR3 numbers 14 residues from cysteine through phenylalanine. Of the read, only the CDR3 DNA is kept; its 42 bases are in frame from base 1. V trim: 2 bases; J trim: 4 bases; unmatched bases: 3. The germline V gene gives CDR1 as SGHTA and CDR2 as FQGNSA.

The material sequenced was peripheral blood. The chain joins TRBV7-2 to TRBJ2-7; a stretch of 9 junction bases matches TRBD1. The receptor was derived from an adult who had HIV and had not received antiretroviral therapy, or was an uninfected healthy control (not recorded which). The sequenced DNA: TGTGCCAGCAGCTTAAGTGGACAGGGGTACGAGCAGTACTTC. The encoded protein is CASSLSGQGYEQYF.